The rows below give T cell receptor beta chains drawn from one sample of a study of PD-L1 blockade in urothelial cancer. This table comes from immunoSEQ multiplex PCR, and its TCRdb copy is limited to in-frame clones, with some not included. This sample has roughly 39,000 clones, with approximately 90% found just once. The source material was PBMCs, sampled around atezolizumab (anti-PD-L1) treatment. The receptor set was obtained from a woman between 55 and 75 years old with urothelial cancer. CDR3s include the opening cysteine and the closing phenylalanine or tryptophan. The order of the fields is D gene, V gene, clone size, J gene, CDR3 DNA, CDR3 protein. D genes are given only for firm matches. Expanded clones are given a class, and other clones once, few, many or no size at all.

TRBD2	TRBV19	.	TRBJ2-7	TGTGCCAGTACCGCTGGGGGACTAGGCGCGGCCGAGCAGTACTTC	CASTAGGLGAAEQYF
TRBD2	TRBV5-1	.	TRBJ2-1	TGCGCCAGCAGCTCTGACCCAATCCTAGCGGGAGGGCCTCCGCGGTTCTTC	CASSSDPILAGGPPRFF
.	TRBV7-8	.	TRBJ1-5	TGTGCCAGCAGCTTAGATTCGGGTCAGCCCCAGCATTTT	CASSLDSGQPQHF
TRBD2	TRBV7-3	.	TRBJ2-3	TGTGCCAGCAGCCGCGGACTAGCAGTAGATACGCAGTATTTT	CASSRGLAVDTQYF
.	TRBV28	few	TRBJ2-7	TGTGCCAGCAAGAACAGGGTAGATAGCTACGAGCAGTACTTC	CASKNRVDSYEQYF
.	TRBV5-5	.	TRBJ1-2	TGTGCCAGCAGCTTGAGTGGGGTTTATGATCCGGGGATCGGTGGCTACACCTTC	CASSLSGVYDPGIGGYTF
.	TRBV5-4	.	TRBJ2-1	TGTGCCAGCAGCTTGCTCGCGGATCCACGCTACAATGAGCAGTTCTTC	CASSLLADPRYNEQFF
TRBD1	TRBV28	.	TRBJ1-5	TGTGCCAGCAGGACAGGGAAACAGCCCCAGCATTTT	CASRTGKQPQHF
.	TRBV30	.	TRBJ2-1	TGTGCCTGGAGTGTACTCGCGGGTTTGGGCAATGAGCAGTTCTTC	CAWSVLAGLGNEQFF
TRBD1	TRBV11-3	.	TRBJ1-5	TGTGCCAGCAGCCCACGGGGACAGGGGGAACAGCCCCAGCATTTT	CASSPRGQGEQPQHF
TRBD1	TRBV6-5	.	TRBJ1-3	TGTGCCAGCAGTCGTTCTGACAGGGCTCGAAACACCATATATTTT	CASSRSDRARNTIYF
.	TRBV2	.	TRBJ1-5	TGTGCCAGCAGCCAGAATAATCAGCCCCAGCATTTT	CASSQNNQPQHF
TRBD1	TRBV27	.	TRBJ1-1	TGTGCCAGCAGTCCGACCCGACAGGGCCTAATGAACACTGAAGCTTTCTTT	CASSPTRQGLMNTEAFF
TRBD2	TRBV4-2	.	TRBJ2-2	TGTGCCACCCAGCCGGGGGGGCAAAACACCGGGGAGCTGTTTTTT	CATQPGGQNTGELFF
TRBD2	TRBV7-2	.	TRBJ2-7	TGTGCCAGCAGCTTAGCCAGGGACTACTACGAGCAGTACTTC	CASSLARDYYEQYF
.	TRBV12-5	.	TRBJ1-5	TGTGCTAGTGGCGATCGACAGGTTTATAGCAATCAGCCCCAGCATTTT	CASGDRQVYSNQPQHF
TRBD1	TRBV6-5	.	TRBJ1-2	TGTGCCAGCAGGTTGGACAGGGGGTATGGCTACACCTTC	CASRLDRGYGYTF
.	TRBV28	few	TRBJ2-2	TGTGCCAGCAGTTTGTCAGCGAGCGGGGAGCTGTTTTTT	CASSLSASGELFF
.	TRBV2	.	TRBJ1-2	TGTGCCAGCAGTGCCACGGACAGTAACTATGGCTACACCTTC	CASSATDSNYGYTF
.	TRBV5-1	few	TRBJ2-2	TGCGCCAGCAGCATGGGACGGGATAAAGCCGGGGAGCTGTTTTTT	CASSMGRDKAGELFF
.	TRBV7-2	.	TRBJ1-5	TGTGCCAGCAGCTTAGTCCAGGAAGGCAATCAGCCCCAGCATTTT	CASSLVQEGNQPQHF
.	TRBV28	.	TRBJ2-6	TGTGCCAGCAGTAAGGGGGACAAATCTGGGGCCAACGTCCTGACTTTC	CASSKGDKSGANVLTF
.	TRBV27	once	TRBJ2-1	TGTGCCAGCAGTAACCTGCGAGGAACCTACAATGAGCAGTTCTTC	CASSNLRGTYNEQFF
TRBD1	TRBV29-1	.	TRBJ2-4	TGCAGCGTAGCCTGGACCGTGACAGGGGCGGGAAACATTCAGTACTTC	CSVAWTVTGAGNIQYF
TRBD1	TRBV7-9	.	TRBJ1-2	TGTGCCAGCAGCTTAGCCAGGAAGACAGGGGGCGGGGACTATGGCTACACCTTC	CASSLARKTGGGDYGYTF
TRBD2	TRBV2	.	TRBJ2-7	TGTGCCAGCGTACTACTAGCGGGAGTTAGCTACGAGCAGTACTTC	CASVLLAGVSYEQYF
TRBD1	TRBV5-8	.	TRBJ2-7	TGTGCCAGCAGCTTCCAGGGGGCTATCTACGAGCAGTACTTC	CASSFQGAIYEQYF
TRBD1	TRBV19	.	TRBJ2-5	TGTGCCAGTAGTATCGGACAGGGGGCTGAGACCCAGTACTTC	CASSIGQGAETQYF
.	TRBV6-1	.	TRBJ1-5	TGTGCCAGCAGTGGGACGAAAGGACACCCCCTGAGGATTGAGCCCCAGCATTTT	CASSGTKGHPLRIEPQHF
.	TRBV25-1	.	TRBJ1-3	TGTGCCAGCAGTAGCCTTACCTCTGGAAACACCATATATTTT	CASSSLTSGNTIYF
TRBD1	TRBV15	.	TRBJ1-1	TGTGCCACCAGCAGAGAGGGACAGCTCACGGCTGAAGCTTTCTTT	CATSREGQLTAEAFF
.	TRBV5-4	.	TRBJ2-2	TGTGCCAGCAGCTTGATGTCGGGAGCCGGGGGGCGGGTGTTTTTT	CASSLMSGAGGRVFF
.	TRBV14	.	TRBJ1-1	TGTGCCAGCAGCCCAGGCACTGAAGCTTTCTTT	CASSPGTEAFF
TRBD2	TRBV5-1	.	TRBJ2-1	TGCGCCAGCAGCAAGACTAGCGGGGGGGCTTCGGAGCAGTTCTTC	CASSKTSGGASEQFF
TRBD2	TRBV27	.	TRBJ2-1	TGTGCCAGCAGTAGGGGACTAGCGGGGGTTACCTACAATGAGCAGTTCTTC	CASSRGLAGVTYNEQFF
.	TRBV4-1	.	TRBJ2-1	TGCGCCAGCAGGGGCAGCGGTACCTCCTACAATGAGCAGTTCTTC	CASRGSGTSYNEQFF
TRBD1	TRBV4-1	.	TRBJ2-7	TGCGCCAGCAGCCCAAACAGGGGCGGCGGCGCCGAGCAGTACTTC	CASSPNRGGGAEQYF
TRBD2	TRBV5-8	.	TRBJ2-3	TGTGCCAGCACCCTCCGGGGAGGGCGCGCAGATACGCAGTATTTT	CASTLRGGRADTQYF
.	TRBV4-2	once	TRBJ2-3	TGTGCCAGCAGCCAAGTTAGTAGGGGTACGCAGTATTTT	CASSQVSRGTQYF
TRBD2	TRBV19	.	TRBJ2-7	TGTGCCAGTACACCTAGCGGGATGGGCCACGAGCAGTACTTC	CASTPSGMGHEQYF
.	TRBV6-5	.	TRBJ1-3	TGTGCCAGCAGTACCCGGTGGGGAAACACCATATATTTT	CASSTRWGNTIYF